A few counts support the clone carrying this T cell receptor beta chain. Its antigen is not known. These data originate in a study of beta chain features in type 1 diabetes. Whole-study context: Sorted cells numbering approximately 110,000,000 were examined across all samples. Notes on the study in general: The naive, central memory and Treg TCRB repertoires showed an apparent similarity that was greater among patients than among healthy donors. For Type 1 diabetes patients, all four CD4+ subsets carried TCRB CDR3s that were moderately but significantly shorter.

Unmatched junction bases numbered 9, after V lost 4 bases and J lost 6 bases. The CDR3 spans 15 residues. Germline-derived CDR1 and CDR2 are SGHNT and YYREEE (reference sequence). The study reverse transcribed the entire isolated RNA, so it sequenced expressed TCRB transcripts. Mean read depth for naive, central memory and regulatory T cell samples was a few million reads. TCRdb's copy holds only in-frame clones and misses some; the assay was immunoSEQ multiplex PCR. This sample has roughly 290,000 clones, with 8% found just once. The gene calls are TRBV5-4 and TRBJ2-1; 8 positions agree with TRBD2. Specimen: central memory CD4+ T cells from blood. This clonotype was obtained from a woman between 18 and 30 years old in good health. This CDR3 reads CASSTQRGNPNEQFF. The CDR3 DNA reads TGTGCCAGCAGCACCCAGCGGGGGAACCCCAATGAGCAGTTCTTC.